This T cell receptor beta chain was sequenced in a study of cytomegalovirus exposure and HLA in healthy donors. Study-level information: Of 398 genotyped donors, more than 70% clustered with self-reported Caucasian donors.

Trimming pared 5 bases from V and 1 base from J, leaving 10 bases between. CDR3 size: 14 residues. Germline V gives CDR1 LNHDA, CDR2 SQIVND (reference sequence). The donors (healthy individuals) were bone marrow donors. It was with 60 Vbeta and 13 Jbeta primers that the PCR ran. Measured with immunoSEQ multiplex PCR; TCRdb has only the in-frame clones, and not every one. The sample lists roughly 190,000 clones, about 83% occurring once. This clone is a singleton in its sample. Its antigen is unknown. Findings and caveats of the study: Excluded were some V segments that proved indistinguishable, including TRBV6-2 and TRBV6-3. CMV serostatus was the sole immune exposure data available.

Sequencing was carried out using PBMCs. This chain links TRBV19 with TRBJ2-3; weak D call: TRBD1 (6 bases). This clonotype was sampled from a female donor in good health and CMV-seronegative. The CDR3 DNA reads TGTGCCAGTAGTCTCGAGGGGGGCACAGATACGCAGTATTTT. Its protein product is CASSLEGGTDTQYF.